These 3 T cell receptor beta chains originate from one sample sequenced in a study of blood T cells in healthy people across ages. The authors ran a second PCR of 7 to 11 cycles using a sample-barcoded 5' primer and a J-beta primer mix. Using its own MiXCR run on the 5' RACE reads, TCRdb lists one record per CDR3 protein. The repertoire holds about 1 million distinct CDR3 sequences, with about 25% as singletons. These data also formed part of another study, on T cells of mothers and their children.

The material sequenced was blood. These receptors came from a girl aged 2 to 9 in good health.

Concerning this clonotype: One end of the junction is discordant with germline, which a read error may explain. The rearrangement uses TRBV6-5 and TRBJ1-1; TRBD1 aligns across 7 bases. CDR3 length equals 14 residues. Looked up from germline, CDR1 is MNHEY and CDR2 is SVGAGI. In DNA, the CDR3 is TGTGCCAGCAGTTATAACAGGGGAGTCGGTGAAGCCTTCTTT. Translated: CASSYNRGVGEAFF.

This chain's CDR3 is CASSYLGAPYTEAFF. In DNA form, the CDR3 reads TGTGCCAGCAGTTACTTAGGGGCCCCCTACACTGAAGCTTTCTTT. The chain employs TRBV6-2 or TRBV6-3 and TRBJ1-1, with D possibly matching TRBD1 (5 bases). Germline loops: CDR1 MNHEY, CDR2 SVGEGT. Trimming left V 1 base short and J 3 bases short, with 12 bases between. The CDR3 is made up of 15 amino acids.

Comment on this clonotype: A read error may produce the germline difference seen at one junction end. The V gene is TRBV7-9, the J gene TRBJ2-5, with D perhaps matching TRBD1 (6 bases). Per the germline V gene, CDR1 is SEHNR and CDR2 is FQNEAQ (reference sequence). The CDR3 is 16 residues long. The DNA for the CDR3 is TGTGCCAGCAGCTTATCTGGTCCGACAGGACAAGAGACTCAGTACTTC. It is translated as CASSLSGPTGQETQYF.